This T cell receptor beta chain originates from a study of PD-1 blockade in classical Hodgkin lymphoma. Study-level background: With a 2-week interval, patients received intravenous nivolumab at 3 mg/kg. Study findings and constraints: Reasons behind the repertoire differences stay unclear, perhaps disease activity or earlier therapy. Relapsed/refractory patients reportedly had lower baseline diversity than newly diagnosed patients.

Profiling relied on immunoSEQ multiplex PCR, and the TCRdb table lists in-frame clones only, not all of them. The sample consists of some 52,000 clones, 86% of them appearing once. As concerns this clone: Its antigen is currently unknown.

As to time point: cycle 4 day 1 (C4D1), after 6 weeks of nivolumab. Brentuximab vedotin exposure varied among the patients, all of whom had relapsed after autologous stem cell transplantation. The patients, who had relapsed/refractory classical Hodgkin lymphoma, achieved best responses of complete response, partial response or progressive disease. Trimming at V came to 5 bases and at J to 7 bases, leaving 4 bases not matched to a gene. Germline V gene lookup returns CDR1 SGHTA and CDR2 FQGTGA. This CDR3 has 13 residues. This receptor was taken from a human donor with classical Hodgkin lymphoma. The gene calls are TRBV7-3 and TRBJ2-1, with 8 nucleotides matching TRBD2. The sequencing used peripheral blood mononuclear cells (PBMCs), collected before the fourth cycle of nivolumab. CDR3 amino acids: CASSPGGLNEQFF. As DNA, the CDR3 is TGTGCCAGCAGCCCGGGAGGGCTGAATGAGCAGTTCTTC.